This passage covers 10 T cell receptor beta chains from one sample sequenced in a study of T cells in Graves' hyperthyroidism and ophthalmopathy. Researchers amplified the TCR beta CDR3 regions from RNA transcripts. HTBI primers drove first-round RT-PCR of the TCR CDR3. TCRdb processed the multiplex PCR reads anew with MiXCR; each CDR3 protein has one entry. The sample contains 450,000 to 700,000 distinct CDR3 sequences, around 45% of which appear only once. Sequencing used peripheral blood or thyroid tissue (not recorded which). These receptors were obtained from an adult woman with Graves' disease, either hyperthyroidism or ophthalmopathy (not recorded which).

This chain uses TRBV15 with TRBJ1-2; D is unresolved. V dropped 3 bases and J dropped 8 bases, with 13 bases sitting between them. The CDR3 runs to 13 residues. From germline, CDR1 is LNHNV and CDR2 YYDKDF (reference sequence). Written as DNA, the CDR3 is TGTGCCACCAGCAGGGACTTTAAAGACGGCTACACCTTC. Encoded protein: CATSRDFKDGYTF.

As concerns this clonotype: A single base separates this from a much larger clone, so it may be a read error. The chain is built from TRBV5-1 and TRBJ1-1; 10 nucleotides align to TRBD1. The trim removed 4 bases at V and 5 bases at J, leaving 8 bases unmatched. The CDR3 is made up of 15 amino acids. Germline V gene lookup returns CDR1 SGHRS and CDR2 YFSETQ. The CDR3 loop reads CASSLPGQGITEAFF. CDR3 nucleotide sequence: TGCGCCAGCAGCCTCCCGGGACAGGGGATTACTGAAGCTTTCTTT.

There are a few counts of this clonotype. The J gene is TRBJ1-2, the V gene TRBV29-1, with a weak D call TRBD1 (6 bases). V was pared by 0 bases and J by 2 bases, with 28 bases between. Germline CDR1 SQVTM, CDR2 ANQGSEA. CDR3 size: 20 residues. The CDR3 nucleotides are TGCAGCGTTGAAGATTGGGTTCTAAAGACAGGTCCCCCTTTCAACTATGGCTACACCTTC. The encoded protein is CSVEDWVLKTGPPFNYGYTF.

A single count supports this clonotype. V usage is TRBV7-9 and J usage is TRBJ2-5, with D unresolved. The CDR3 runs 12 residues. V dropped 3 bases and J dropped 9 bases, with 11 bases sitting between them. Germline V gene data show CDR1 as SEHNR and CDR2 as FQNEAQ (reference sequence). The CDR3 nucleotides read TGTGCCAGCAGCTTTGGGGATCAGCCCCAGTACTTC. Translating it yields CASSFGDQPQYF. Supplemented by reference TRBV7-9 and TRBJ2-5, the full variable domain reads DTGVSQNPRHKITKRGQNVTFRCDPISEHNRLYWYRQTLGQGPEFLTYFQNEAQLEKSRLLSDRFSAERPKGSFSTLEIQRTEQGDSAMYLCASSFGDQPQYFGPGTRLLVL.

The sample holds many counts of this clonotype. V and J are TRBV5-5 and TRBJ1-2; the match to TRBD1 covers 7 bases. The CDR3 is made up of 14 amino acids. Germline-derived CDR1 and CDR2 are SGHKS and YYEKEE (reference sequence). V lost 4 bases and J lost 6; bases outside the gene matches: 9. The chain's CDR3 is CASSARQGRDGYTF. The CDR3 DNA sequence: TGTGCCAGCAGCGCAAGACAGGGTAGAGATGGCTACACCTTC.

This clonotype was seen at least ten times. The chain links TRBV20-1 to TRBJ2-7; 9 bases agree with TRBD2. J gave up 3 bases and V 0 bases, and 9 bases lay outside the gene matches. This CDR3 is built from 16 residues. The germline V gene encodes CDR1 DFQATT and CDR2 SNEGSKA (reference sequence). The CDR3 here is CSARDAGGALYYEQYF. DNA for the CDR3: TGCAGTGCTAGAGATGCGGGAGGGGCACTATACTACGAGCAGTACTTC.

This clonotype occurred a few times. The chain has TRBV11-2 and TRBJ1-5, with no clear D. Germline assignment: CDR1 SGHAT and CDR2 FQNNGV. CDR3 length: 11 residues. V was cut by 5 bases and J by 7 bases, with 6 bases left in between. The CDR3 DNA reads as TGTGCCAGCAGCCCGGGACAGCCCCAGCATTTT. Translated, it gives CASSPGQPQHF.

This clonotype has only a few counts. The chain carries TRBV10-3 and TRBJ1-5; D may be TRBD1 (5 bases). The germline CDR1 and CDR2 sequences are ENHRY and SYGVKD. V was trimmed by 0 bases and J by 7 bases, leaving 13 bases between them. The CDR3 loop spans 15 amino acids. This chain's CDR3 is CAISESRGERQPQHF. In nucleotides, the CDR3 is TGTGCCATCAGTGAGTCGAGGGGTGAGCGCCAGCCCCAGCATTTT.

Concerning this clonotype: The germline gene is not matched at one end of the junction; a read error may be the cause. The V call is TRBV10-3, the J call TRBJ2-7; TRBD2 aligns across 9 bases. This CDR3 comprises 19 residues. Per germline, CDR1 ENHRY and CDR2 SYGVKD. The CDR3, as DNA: TGTGCCAGCAGTTTACGCCCCCCACAACTAGCGGGTAGCTCCTACGAGCAGTACTTC. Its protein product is CASSLRPPQLAGSSYEQYF.

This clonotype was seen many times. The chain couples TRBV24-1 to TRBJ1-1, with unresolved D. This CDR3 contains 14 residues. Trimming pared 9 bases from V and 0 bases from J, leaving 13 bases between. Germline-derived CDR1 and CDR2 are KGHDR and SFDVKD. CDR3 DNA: TGTGCCACCCGTCAATCGGGGATGAACACTGAAGCTTTCTTT. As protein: CATRQSGMNTEAFF.